Included here is one T cell receptor beta chain sequence, with context. The repertoire was sequenced with immunoSEQ multiplex PCR; TCRdb's copy has only in-frame clones and lacks some. This sample yields tens of thousands of clones, of which around four fifths are seen a single time; about 3% belongs to the top ten. V was shortened by 10 bases and J by 1 base, with 7 bases between the two germline ends. Germline values: CDR1 MNHEY, CDR2 SVGAGI. The CDR3 length is 11 residues. The source of the sample is a study of blood T cell repertoires in COVID-19. Study-level information: Acute and convalescent COVID-19 specimens originated in the United States, Italy and Spain.

This chain uses TRBV6-5 with TRBJ2-5; D remains unclear. This TCR was recovered from a man aged 45-65 years with acute or convalescent COVID-19. The sequenced sample was peripheral blood. The CDR3 loop is CATGSQETQYF. CDR3 sequence (DNA): TGTGCCACAGGAAGCCAAGAGACCCAGTACTTC.